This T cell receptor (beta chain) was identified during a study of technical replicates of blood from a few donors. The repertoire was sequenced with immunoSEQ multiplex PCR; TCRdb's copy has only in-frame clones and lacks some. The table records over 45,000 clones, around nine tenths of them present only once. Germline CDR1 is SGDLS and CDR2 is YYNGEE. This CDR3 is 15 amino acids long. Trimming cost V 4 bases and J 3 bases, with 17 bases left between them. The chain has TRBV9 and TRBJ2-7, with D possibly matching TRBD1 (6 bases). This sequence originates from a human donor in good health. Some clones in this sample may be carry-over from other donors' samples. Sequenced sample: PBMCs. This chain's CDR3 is CASSLRDTLYYEQYF. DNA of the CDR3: TGTGCCAGCAGCCTTCGGGACACATTATACTACGAGCAGTACTTC.